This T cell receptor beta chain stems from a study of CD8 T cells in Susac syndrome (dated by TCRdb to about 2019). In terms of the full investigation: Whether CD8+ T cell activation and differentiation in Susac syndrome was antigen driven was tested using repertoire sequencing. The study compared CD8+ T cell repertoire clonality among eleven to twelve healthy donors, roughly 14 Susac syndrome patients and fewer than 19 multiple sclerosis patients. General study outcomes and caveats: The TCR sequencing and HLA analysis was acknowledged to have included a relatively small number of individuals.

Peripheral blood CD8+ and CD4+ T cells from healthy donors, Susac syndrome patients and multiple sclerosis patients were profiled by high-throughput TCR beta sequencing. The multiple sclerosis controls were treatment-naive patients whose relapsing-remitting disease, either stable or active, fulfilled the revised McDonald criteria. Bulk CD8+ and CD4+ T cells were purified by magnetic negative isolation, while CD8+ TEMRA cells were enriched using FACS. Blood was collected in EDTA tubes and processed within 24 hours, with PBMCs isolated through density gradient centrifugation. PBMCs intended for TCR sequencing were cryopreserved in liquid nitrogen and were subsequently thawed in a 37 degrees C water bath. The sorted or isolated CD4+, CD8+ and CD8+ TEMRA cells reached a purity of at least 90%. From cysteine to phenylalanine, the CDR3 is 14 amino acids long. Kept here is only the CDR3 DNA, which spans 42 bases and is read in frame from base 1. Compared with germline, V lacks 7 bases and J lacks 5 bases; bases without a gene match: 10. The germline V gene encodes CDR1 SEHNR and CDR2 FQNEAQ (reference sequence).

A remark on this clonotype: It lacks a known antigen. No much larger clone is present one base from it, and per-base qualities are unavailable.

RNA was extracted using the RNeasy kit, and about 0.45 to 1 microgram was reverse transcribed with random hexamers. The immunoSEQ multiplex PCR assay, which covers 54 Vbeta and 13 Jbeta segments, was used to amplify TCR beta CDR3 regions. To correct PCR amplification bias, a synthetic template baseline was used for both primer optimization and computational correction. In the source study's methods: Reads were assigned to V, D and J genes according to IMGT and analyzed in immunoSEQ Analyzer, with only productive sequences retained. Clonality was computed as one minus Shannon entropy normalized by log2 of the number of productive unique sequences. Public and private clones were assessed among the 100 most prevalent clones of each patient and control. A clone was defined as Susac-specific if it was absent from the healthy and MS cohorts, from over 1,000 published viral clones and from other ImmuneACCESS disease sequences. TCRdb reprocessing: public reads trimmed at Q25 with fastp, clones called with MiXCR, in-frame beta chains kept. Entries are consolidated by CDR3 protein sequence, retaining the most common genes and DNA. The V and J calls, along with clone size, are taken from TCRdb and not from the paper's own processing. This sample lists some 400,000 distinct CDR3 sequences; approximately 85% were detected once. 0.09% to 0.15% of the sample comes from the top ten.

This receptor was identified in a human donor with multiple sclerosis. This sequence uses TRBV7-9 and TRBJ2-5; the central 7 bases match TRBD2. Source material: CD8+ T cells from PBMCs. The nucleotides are TGTGCCAGCAAGAGTAGCGGGTCTCCGGAGACCCAGTACTTC. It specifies CASKSSGSPETQYF.